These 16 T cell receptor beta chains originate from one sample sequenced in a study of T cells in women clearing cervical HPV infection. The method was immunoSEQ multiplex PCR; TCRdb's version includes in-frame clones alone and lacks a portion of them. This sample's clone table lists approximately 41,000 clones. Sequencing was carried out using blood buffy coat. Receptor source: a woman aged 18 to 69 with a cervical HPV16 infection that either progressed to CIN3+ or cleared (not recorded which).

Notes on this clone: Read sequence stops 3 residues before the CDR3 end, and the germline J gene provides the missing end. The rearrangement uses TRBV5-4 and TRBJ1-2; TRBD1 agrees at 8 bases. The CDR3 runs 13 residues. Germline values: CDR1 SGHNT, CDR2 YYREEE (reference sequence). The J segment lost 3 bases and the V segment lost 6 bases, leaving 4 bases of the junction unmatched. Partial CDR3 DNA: TGTGCCAGCAACTCACAGGGGGACTATGGC. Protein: CASNSQGDYG. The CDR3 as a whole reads CASNSQGDYGYTF.

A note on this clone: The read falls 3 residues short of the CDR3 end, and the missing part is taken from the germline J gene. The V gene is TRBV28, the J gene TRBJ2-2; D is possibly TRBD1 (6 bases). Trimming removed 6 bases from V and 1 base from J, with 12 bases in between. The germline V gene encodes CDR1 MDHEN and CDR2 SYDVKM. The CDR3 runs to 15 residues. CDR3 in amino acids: CASRLQGKNTGELFF. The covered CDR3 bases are TGTGCCAGCAGATTACAGGGAAAGAACACCGGGGAG.

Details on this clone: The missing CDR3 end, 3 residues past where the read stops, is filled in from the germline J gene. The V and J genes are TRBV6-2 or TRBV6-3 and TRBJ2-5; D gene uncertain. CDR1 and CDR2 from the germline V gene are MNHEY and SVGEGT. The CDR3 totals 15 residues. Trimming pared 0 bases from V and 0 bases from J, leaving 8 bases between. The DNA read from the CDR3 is TGTGCCAGCAGTTACTCGGGCCTAAACCAAGAGACC. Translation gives CASSYSGLNQET. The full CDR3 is CASSYSGLNQETQYF.

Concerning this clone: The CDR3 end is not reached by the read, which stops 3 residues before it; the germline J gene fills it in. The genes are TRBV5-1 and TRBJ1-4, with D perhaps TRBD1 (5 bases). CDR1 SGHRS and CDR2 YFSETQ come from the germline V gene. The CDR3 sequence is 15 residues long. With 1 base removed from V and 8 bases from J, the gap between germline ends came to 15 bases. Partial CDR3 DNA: TGCGCCAGCAGCTTGATAGGGCAGGGAGGGGAAAAA. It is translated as CASSLIGQGGEK. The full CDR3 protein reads CASSLIGQGGEKLFF.

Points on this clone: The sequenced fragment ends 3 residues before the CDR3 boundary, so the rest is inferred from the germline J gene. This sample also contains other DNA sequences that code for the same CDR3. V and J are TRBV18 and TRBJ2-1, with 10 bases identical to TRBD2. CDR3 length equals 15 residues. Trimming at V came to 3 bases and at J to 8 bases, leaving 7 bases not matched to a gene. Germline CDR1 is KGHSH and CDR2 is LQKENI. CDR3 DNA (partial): TGTGCCAGCTCACCCCCGGAGCGGGGGGGGGATGAG. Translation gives CASSPPERGGDE. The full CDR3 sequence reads CASSPPERGGDEQFF.

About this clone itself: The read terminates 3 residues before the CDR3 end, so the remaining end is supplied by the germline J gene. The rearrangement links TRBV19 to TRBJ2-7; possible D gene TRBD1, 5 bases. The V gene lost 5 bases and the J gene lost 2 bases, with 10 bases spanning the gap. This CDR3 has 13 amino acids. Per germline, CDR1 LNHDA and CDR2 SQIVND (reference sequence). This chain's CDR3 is CASSRQGTYEQYF. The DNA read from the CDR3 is TGTGCCAGTAGTCGGCAGGGCACCTACGAG.

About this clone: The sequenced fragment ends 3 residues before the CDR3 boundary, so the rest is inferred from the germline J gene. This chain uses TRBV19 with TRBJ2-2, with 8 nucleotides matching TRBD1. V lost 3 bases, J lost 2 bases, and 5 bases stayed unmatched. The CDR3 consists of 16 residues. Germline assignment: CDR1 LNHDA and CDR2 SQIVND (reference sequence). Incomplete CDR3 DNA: TGTGCCAGTAGTATTGACGGGACAGGTAACACCGGGGAG. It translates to CASSIDGTGNTGE. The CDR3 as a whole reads CASSIDGTGNTGELFF.

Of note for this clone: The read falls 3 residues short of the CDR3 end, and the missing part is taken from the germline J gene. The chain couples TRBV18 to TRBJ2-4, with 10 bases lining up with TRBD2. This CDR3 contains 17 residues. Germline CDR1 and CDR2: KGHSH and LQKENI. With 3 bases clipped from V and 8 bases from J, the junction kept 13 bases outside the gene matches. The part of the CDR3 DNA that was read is TGTGCCAGCTCACCGAGCGGGGGGGCCTCTCTGTTCCACATT. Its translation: CASSPSGGASLFHI. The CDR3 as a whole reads CASSPSGGASLFHIQYF. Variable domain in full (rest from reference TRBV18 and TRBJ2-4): NAGVMQNPRHLVRRRGQEARLRCSPMKGHSHVYWYRQLPEEGLKFMVYLQKENIIDESGMPKERFSAEFPKEGPSILRIQQVVRGDSAAYFCASSPSGGASLFHIQYFGAGTRLSVL.

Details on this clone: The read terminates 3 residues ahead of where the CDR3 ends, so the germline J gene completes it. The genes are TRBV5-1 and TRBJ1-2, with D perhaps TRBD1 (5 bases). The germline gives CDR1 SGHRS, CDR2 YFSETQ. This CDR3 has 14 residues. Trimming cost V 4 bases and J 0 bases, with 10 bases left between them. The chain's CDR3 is CASSPPTANYGYTF. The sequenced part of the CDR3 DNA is TGCGCCAGCAGCCCTCCGACAGCTAACTATGGC.

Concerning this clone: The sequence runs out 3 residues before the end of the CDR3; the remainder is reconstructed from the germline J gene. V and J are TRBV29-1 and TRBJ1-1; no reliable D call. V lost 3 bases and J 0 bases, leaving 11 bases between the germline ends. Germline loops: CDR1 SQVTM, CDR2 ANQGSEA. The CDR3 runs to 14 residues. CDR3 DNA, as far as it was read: TGCAGCGTTGAGGGCCCGGGGATGAACACTGAA. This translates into CSVEGPGMNTE. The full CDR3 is CSVEGPGMNTEAFF.

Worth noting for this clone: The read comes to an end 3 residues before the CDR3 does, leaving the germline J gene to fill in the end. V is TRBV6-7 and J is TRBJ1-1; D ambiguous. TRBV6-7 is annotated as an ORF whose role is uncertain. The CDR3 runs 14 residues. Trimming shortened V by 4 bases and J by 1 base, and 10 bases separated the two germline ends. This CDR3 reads CASSSGEENTEAFF. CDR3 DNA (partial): TGTGCCAGCAGTTCCGGGGAAGAGAACACTGAA.

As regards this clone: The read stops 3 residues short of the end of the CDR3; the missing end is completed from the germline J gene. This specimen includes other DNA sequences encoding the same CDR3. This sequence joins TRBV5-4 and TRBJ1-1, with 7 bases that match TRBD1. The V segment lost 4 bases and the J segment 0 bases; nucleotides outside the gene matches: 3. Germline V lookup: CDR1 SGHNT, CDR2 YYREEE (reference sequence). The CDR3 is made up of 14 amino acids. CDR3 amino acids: CASSRGQMNTEAFF. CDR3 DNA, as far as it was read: TGTGCCAGCAGCAGGGGACAGATGAACACTGAA.

Here the CDR3 reads CASSMDQGSDTQYF. The part of the CDR3 DNA that was read is TGCGCCAGCAGCATGGACCAAGGGTCAGATACG. The V call is TRBV5-1, the J call TRBJ2-3, with no clear D. The CDR3 end falls 3 residues outside the read, so it is completed with the germline J gene. The V end lost 4 bases, the J end lost 4 bases, and 13 bases lay between the germline ends. Germline values: CDR1 SGHRS, CDR2 YFSETQ. CDR3 size: 14 residues.

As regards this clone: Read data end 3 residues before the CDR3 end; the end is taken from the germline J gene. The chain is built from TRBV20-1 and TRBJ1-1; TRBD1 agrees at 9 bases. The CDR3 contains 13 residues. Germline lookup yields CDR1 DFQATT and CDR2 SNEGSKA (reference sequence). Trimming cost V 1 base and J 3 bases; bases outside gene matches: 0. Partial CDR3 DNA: TGCAGTGCTAGAGGGACAGGGGACACTGAA. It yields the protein CSARGTGDTE. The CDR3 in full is CSARGTGDTEAFF.

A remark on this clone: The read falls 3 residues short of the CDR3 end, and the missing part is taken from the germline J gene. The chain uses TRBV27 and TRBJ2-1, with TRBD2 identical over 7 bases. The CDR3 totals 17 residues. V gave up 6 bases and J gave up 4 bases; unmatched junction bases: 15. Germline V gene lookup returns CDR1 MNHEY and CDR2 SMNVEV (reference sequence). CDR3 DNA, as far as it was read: TGTGCCAGCAGCACCATCCCTAGACCAGCGGGGTACAATGAG. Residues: CASSTIPRPAGYNE. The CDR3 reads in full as CASSTIPRPAGYNEQFF.

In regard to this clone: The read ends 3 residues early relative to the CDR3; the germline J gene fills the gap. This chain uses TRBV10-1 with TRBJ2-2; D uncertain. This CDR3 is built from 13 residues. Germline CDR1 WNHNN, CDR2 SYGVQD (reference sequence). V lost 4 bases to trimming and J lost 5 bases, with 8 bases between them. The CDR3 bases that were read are TGCGCCAGCAGTGCCGCAGAAACCGGGGAG. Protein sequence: CASSAAETGE. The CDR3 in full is CASSAAETGELFF.